This TCR beta chain is drawn from a study of T cells expressing NK-cell markers. TCRdb re-called the 5' RACE reads, yielding one record per CDR3 amino acid sequence without DNA. The listing contains over 13,000 distinct CDR3 sequences. Material: blood T cells: a sorted CD56 or NKG2C T cell subset, CD4+ or CD8+ T cells, or bulk PBMC T cells (not recorded which). This TCR was recovered from a man aged 18-75 years in good health.

CDR3 region: CASSFRGQNTEAFF. The chain combines TRBV6-2 or TRBV6-3 with TRBJ1-1. The CDR3 sequence is 14 residues long. Per germline, CDR1 MNHEY and CDR2 SVGEGT.